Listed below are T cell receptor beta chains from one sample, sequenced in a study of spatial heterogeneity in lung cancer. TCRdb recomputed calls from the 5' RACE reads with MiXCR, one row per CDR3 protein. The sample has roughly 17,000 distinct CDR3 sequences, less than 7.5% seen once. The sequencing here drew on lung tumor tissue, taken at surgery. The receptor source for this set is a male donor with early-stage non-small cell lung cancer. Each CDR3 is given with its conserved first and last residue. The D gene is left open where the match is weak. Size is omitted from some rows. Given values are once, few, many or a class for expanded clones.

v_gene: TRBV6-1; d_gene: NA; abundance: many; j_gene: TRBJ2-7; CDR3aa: CASREIGSLAYEQYF; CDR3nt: TGTGCCAGCAGAGAAATAGGCAGCCTTGCCTACGAGCAGTACTTC
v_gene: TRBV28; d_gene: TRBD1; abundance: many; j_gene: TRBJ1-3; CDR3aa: CASSSGQGDTIYF; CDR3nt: TGTGCCAGCAGTTCAGGGCAGGGGGACACCATATATTTT
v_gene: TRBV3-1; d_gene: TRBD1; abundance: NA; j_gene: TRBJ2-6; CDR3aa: CASSRGQGASGANVLTF; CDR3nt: TGTGCCAGCAGCCGGGGACAGGGGGCTTCTGGGGCCAACGTCCTGACTTTC
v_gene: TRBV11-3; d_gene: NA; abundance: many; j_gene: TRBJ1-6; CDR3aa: CASSLRSPLHF; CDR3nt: TGTGCCAGCAGCTTGAGATCACCCCTCCACTTT
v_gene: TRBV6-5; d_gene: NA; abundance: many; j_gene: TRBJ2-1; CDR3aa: CASSYRGMAYNEQFF; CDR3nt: TGTGCCAGCAGTTACAGGGGGATGGCCTACAATGAGCAGTTCTTC
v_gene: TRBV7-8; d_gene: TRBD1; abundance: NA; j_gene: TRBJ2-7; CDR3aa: CASSARDRTYEQYF; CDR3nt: TGTGCCAGCAGCGCCAGGGACAGGACCTACGAGCAGTACTTC
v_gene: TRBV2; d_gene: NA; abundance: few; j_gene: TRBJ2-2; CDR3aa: CASRPGQRGTGELFF; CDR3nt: TGTGCCAGCAGGCCCGGACAGAGGGGGACCGGGGAGCTGTTTTTT
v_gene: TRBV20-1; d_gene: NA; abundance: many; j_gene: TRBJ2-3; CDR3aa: CSARLDTQYF; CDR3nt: TGCAGTGCCAGACTTGATACGCAGTATTTT
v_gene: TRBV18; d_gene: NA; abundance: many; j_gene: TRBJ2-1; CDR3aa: CASSPDRDSSYNEQFF; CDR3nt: TGTGCCAGCTCACCAGACCGGGACTCCTCCTACAATGAGCAGTTCTTC
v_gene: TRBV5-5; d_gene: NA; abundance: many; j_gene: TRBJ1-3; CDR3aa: CASSLAGTGNTIYF; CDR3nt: TGTGCCAGCAGCTTGGCGGGAACTGGAAACACCATATATTTT
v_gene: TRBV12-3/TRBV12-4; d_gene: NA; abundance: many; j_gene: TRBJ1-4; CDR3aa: CASSLGQLNEKLFF; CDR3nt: TGTGCCAGCAGTTTAGGACAGCTTAATGAAAAACTGTTTTTT
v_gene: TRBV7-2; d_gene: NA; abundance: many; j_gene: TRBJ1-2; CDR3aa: CASSLSQGGYGYTF; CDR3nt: TGTGCCAGCAGCTTATCGCAGGGAGGCTATGGCTACACCTTC
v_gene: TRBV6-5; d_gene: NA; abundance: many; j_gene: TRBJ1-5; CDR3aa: CASSRLGGINQPQHF; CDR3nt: TGTGCCAGCAGTCGTTTAGGGGGGATCAATCAGCCCCAGCATTTT
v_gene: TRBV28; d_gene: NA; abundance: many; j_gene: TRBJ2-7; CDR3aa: CASSSSLPSYEQYF; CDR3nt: TGTGCCAGCAGTTCCTCGTTACCCTCCTACGAGCAGTACTTC
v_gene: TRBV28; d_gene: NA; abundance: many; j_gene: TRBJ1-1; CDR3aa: CASSYRRYEAFF; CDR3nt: TGTGCCAGCAGTTACCGACGGTATGAAGCTTTCTTT
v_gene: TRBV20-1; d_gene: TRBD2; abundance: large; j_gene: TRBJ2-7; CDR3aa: CSARTVTSGGYRYEQYF; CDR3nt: TGCAGTGCTAGAACTGTGACTAGCGGGGGTTATCGCTACGAGCAGTACTTC
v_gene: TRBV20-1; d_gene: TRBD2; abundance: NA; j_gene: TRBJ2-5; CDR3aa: CSARANPGGQTQYF; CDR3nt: TGCAGTGCTAGGGCTAATCCGGGGGGGCAGACCCAGTACTTC
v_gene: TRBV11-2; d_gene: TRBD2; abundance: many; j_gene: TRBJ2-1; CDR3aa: CASSRRGTSGGNNEQFF; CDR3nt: TGTGCCAGCAGCCGACGTGGGACTAGCGGGGGGAACAATGAGCAGTTCTTC
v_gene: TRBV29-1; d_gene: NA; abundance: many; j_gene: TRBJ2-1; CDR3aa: CSGVTGGRGEQFF; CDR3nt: TGCAGCGGTGTGACGGGGGGCCGCGGTGAGCAGTTCTTC
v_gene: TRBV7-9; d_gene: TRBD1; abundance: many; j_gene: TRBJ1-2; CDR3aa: CASSLWTGPNYGYTF; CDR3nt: TGTGCCAGCAGCTTATGGACAGGACCTAACTATGGCTACACCTTC
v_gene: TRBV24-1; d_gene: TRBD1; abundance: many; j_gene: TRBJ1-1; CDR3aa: CATSDFRDRGLNTEAFF; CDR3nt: TGTGCCACCAGTGATTTCCGGGACAGGGGGCTGAACACTGAAGCTTTCTTT
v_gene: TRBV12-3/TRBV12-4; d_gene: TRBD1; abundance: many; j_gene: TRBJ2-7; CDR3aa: CASRGTGGAAYEQYF; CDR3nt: TGTGCCAGCAGGGGGACAGGGGGCGCAGCCTACGAGCAGTACTTC
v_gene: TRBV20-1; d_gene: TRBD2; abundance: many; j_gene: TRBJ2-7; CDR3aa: CSARAAGRSSGEQYF; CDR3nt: TGCAGTGCTAGAGCCGCCGGGAGGAGCTCGGGGGAGCAGTACTTC